Sequencing of this T cell receptor (beta chain) was carried out in a study of blood T cells in healthy people across ages. Germline loops: CDR1 MDHEN, CDR2 SYDVKM. V was shortened by 6 bases and J by 1 base, with 21 bases between the two germline ends. CDR3 length: 17 residues. The study drew donors from healthy Caucasian individuals in Russia aged 6 to 90. A second PCR of roughly 6 to 12 cycles used a sample-barcoded 5' primer and a J-beta primer mix. MiXCR was run by TCRdb on the 5' RACE reads, yielding one entry per CDR3 protein. The table has about a million distinct CDR3 sequences, about 53% seen once.

The chain combines TRBV28 with TRBJ2-5, with a tentative D call TRBD2 (6 bases). The clonotype comes from an older woman in good health. Sequencing used blood. The CDR3: CASSPSSWRDPQETQYF. CDR3 DNA sequence: TGTGCCAGCAGCCCCTCATCGTGGAGGGACCCCCAAGAGACCCAGTACTTC.